This passage covers 10 T cell receptor beta chains from one sample sequenced in a study of a mutant IDH1 vaccine in newly diagnosed glioma. The table came from immunoSEQ multiplex PCR; TCRdb's copy has only in-frame clones and leaves some out. In the table there are about 59,000 clones, more than 90% of which are singletons. Time point meaning: baseline, week 1 (first vaccination visit). Described treatment: pre-vaccination baseline after standard-of-care therapy. This material consisted of PBMCs, taken from a glioma patient treated with radiotherapy, temozolomide or both. The receptors derive from a middle-aged man with glioma.

V gene TRBV19 combines with J gene TRBJ1-2; D is unclear. Per the germline V gene, CDR1 is LNHDA and CDR2 is SQIVND (reference sequence). The CDR3 is 17 amino acids. V lost 3 bases, J lost 0 bases, and 17 bases lay in between. For the CDR3, the DNA is TGTGCCAGTAGTATTAAGTCTCTAGGGCGGACTAACTATGGCTACACCTTC. As protein: CASSIKSLGRTNYGYTF.

This chain uses TRBV10-2 with TRBJ2-3; 9 bases align to TRBD2. The CDR3 has 14 amino acids. Trimming removed 3 bases from V and 4 bases from J; junction bases left unmatched: 2. Germline V gene data show CDR1 as WSHSY and CDR2 as SAAADI. CDR3 residues: CASSDAGGPDTQYF. CDR3 nucleotides: TGCGCCAGCAGTGACGCGGGAGGGCCAGATACGCAGTATTTT.

The V call is TRBV28, the J call TRBJ1-2; D is ambiguous. Germline values: CDR1 MDHEN, CDR2 SYDVKM. Trimming pared 5 bases from V and 7 bases from J, leaving 14 bases between. The CDR3 extends over 13 amino acids. CDR3 in amino acids: CASSPTRLFGYTF. The CDR3, as DNA: TGTGCCAGCAGTCCAACCCGTCTTTTTGGCTACACCTTC.

The V gene is TRBV13, the J gene TRBJ1-2; the match to TRBD1 covers 7 bases. The CDR3 is 14 residues long. The junction had 11 bases not matched to a gene; V was cut back by 5 bases and J by 8 bases. In germline, CDR1 is PRHDT, CDR2 FYEKMQ (reference sequence). The CDR3 region has the DNA TGTGCCAGCAGCCTGACAGGGCCCGCGAGGGGCTACACCTTC. This translates into CASSLTGPARGYTF.

The chain carries TRBV6-6 and TRBJ2-1, with 7 nucleotides matching TRBD2. Germline V CDR1 and CDR2: MNHNY, SVGAGI (reference sequence). The J segment lost 4 bases and the V segment lost 3 bases, leaving 6 bases of the junction unmatched. CDR3 length: 15 amino acids. The CDR3 bases are TGTGCCAGCAGTTATCGGGGGGAGTTGTACAATGAGCAGTTCTTC. The encoded protein is CASSYRGELYNEQFF.

As to this clone: This same CDR3 is encoded by further DNA sequences in the sample. The genes are TRBV25-1 and TRBJ2-7, with D possibly matching TRBD1 (5 bases). Between the trimmed V and J ends, which lost 3 bases and 9 bases, there was a span of 9 bases. The CDR3 runs to 11 residues. Germline V CDR1 and CDR2: MGHDK, SYGVNS. The CDR3 DNA reads TGTGCCAGCAGTGACAGGGTTAGGCAGTACTTC. This sequence encodes CASSDRVRQYF.

The DNA for the CDR3 is TGTGCCAGCAGTACAGGCGGTAGGGACACTGAAGCTTTCTTT. Residues: CASSTGGRDTEAFF. The V and J genes are TRBV6-1 and TRBJ1-1; maybe TRBD1 (5 bases). Germline V CDR1 and CDR2: MNHNS, SASEGT. V lost 5 bases to trimming and J lost 3 bases, with 13 bases between them. The CDR3 consists of 14 residues.

The V call is TRBV5-1, the J call TRBJ2-3, with 9 bases that match TRBD1. Trimming at V came to 0 bases and at J to 6 bases, leaving 5 bases not matched to a gene. Per germline, CDR1 SGHRS and CDR2 YFSETQ. The CDR3 sequence is 15 residues long. The CDR3 sequence: CASSLGGTGSDTQYF. DNA of the CDR3: TGCGCCAGCAGCTTGGGGGGGACAGGGTCGGATACGCAGTATTTT.

This chain uses TRBV7-2 with TRBJ2-7; TRBD2 aligns across 10 bases. The germline CDR1 and CDR2 sequences are SGHTA and FQGNSA. The CDR3 has 14 amino acids. Unmatched junction bases numbered 4, after V lost 6 bases and J lost 2 bases. The CDR3 DNA reads as TGTGCCAGCAGTAGAACTAGCGGGACCTACGAGCAGTACTTC. This gives the protein CASSRTSGTYEQYF.

This sequence joins TRBV5-5 and TRBJ2-7; the match to TRBD1 covers 8 bases. The J segment lost 10 bases and the V segment lost 4 bases, leaving 10 bases of the junction unmatched. This CDR3 has 13 residues. Germline V gene lookup returns CDR1 SGHKS and CDR2 YYEKEE (reference sequence). The CDR3 spells CASSGVTGADQYF. The DNA of the CDR3 is TGTGCCAGCAGCGGGGTGACAGGGGCGGACCAGTACTTC.